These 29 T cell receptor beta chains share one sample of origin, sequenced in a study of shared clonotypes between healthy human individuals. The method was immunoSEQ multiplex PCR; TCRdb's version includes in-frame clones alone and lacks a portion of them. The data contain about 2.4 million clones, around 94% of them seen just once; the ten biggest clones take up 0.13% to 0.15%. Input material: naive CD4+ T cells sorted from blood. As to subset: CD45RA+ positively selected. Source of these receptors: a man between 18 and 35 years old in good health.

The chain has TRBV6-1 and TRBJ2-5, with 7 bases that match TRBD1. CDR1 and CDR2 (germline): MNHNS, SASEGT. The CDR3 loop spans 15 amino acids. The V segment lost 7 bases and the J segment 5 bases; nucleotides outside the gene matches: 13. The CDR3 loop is CASNPDRVVGETQYF. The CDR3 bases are TGTGCCAGCAATCCTGACAGGGTCGTAGGTGAGACCCAGTACTTC.

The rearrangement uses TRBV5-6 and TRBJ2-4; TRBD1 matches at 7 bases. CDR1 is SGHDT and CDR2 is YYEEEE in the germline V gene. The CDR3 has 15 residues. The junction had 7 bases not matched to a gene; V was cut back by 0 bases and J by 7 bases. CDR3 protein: CASSLARDSRNIQYF. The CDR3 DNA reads TGTGCCAGCAGCTTGGCCCGGGACAGTCGGAACATTCAGTACTTC.

Here the CDR3 reads CASREADDRGTYEQYF. CDR3 nucleotides: TGTGCCAGCAGGGAGGCCGACGACAGGGGAACCTACGAGCAGTACTTC. The V gene is TRBV25-1, the J gene TRBJ2-7; 8 bases match TRBD1. Per germline, CDR1 MGHDK and CDR2 SYGVNS. The V and J ends lost 6 bases and 2 bases, in that order; junction bases with no gene match: 12. There are 16 residues in the CDR3.

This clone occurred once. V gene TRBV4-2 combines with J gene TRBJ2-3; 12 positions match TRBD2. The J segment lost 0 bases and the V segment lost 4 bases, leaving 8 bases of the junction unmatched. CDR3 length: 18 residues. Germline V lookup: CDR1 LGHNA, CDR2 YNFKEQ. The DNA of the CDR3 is TGTGCCAGCAGCCTTTTCTCCGGGACTAGCGGGAGCACAGATACGCAGTATTTT. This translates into CASSLFSGTSGSTDTQYF.

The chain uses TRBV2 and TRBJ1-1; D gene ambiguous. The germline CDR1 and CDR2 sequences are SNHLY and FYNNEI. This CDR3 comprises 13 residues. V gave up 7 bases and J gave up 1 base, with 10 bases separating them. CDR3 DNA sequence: TGTGCCAGCACGCCCACGGGGAACACTGAAGCTTTCTTT. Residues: CASTPTGNTEAFF.

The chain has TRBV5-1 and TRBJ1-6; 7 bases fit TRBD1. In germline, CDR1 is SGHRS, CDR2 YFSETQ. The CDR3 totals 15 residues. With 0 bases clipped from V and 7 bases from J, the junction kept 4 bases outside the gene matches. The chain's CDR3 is CASSLAAGGNSPLHF. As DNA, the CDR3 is TGCGCCAGCAGCTTGGCCGCAGGGGGGAATTCACCCCTCCACTTT.

CDR3 DNA: TGTGCCAGCGGACAGGGCGGAAACACTGAAGCTTTCTTT. Protein product: CASGQGGNTEAFF. V usage is TRBV6-5 and J usage is TRBJ1-1, with TRBD1 identical over 8 bases. This CDR3 is built from 13 residues. Germline CDR1 MNHEY, CDR2 SVGAGI. V lost 8 bases, J lost 2 bases, and 4 bases stayed unmatched.

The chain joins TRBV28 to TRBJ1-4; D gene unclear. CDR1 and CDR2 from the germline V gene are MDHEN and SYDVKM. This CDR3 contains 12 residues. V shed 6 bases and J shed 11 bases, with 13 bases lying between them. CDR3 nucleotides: TGTGCCAGCAGCCCCCAACGGTGGAAACTGTTTTTT. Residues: CASSPQRWKLFF. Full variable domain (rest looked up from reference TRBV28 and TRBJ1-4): DVKVTQSSRYLVKRTGEKVFLECVQDMDHENMFWYRQDPGLGLRLIYFSYDVKMKEKGDIPEGYSVSREKKERFSLILESASTNQTSMYLCASSPQRWKLFFGSGTQLSVL.

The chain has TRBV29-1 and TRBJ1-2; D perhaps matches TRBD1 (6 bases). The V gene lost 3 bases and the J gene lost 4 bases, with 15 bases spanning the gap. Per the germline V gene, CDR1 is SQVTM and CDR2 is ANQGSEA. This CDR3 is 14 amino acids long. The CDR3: CSVDGQQTSYGYTF. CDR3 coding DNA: TGCAGCGTTGATGGACAGCAGACCTCCTATGGCTACACCTTC.

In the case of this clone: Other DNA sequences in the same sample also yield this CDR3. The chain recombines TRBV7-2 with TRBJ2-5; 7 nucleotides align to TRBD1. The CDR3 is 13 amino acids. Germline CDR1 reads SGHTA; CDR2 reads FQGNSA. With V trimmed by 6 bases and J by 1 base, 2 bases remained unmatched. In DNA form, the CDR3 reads TGTGCCAGCAGTCGGGACAGCCAAGAGACCCAGTACTTC. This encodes CASSRDSQETQYF.

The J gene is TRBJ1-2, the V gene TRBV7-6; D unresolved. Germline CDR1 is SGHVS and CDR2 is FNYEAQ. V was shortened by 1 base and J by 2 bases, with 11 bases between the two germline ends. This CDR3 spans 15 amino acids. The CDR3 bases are TGTGCCAGCAGCTTAGTTCCCCAGTCGAACTATGGCTACACCTTC. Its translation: CASSLVPQSNYGYTF.

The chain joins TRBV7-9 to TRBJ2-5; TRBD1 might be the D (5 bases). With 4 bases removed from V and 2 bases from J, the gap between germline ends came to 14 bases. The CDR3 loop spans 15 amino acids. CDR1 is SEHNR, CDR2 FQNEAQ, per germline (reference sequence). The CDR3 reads CASSWAPGKQETQYF. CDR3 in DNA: TGTGCCAGCAGCTGGGCCCCAGGGAAGCAAGAGACCCAGTACTTC.

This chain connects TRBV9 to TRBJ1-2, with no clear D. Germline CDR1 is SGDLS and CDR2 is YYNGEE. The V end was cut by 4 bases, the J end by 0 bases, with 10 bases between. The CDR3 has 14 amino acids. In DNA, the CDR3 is TGTGCCAGCAGCTCGTCGGGTTCTAACTATGGCTACACCTTC. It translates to CASSSSGSNYGYTF.

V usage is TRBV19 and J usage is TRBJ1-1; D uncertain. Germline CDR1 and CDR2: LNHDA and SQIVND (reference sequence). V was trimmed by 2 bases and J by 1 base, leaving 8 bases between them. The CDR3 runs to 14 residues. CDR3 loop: CASSIHPGNTEAFF. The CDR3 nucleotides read TGTGCCAGTAGTATACACCCTGGGAACACTGAAGCTTTCTTT.

The CDR3 protein is CAWSDNRDQPQHF. The CDR3 region has the DNA TGTGCCTGGAGCGATAACAGGGATCAGCCCCAGCATTTT. The chain recombines TRBV30 with TRBJ1-5, with a weak D call TRBD1 (6 bases). With 3 bases removed from V and 5 bases from J, the gap between germline ends came to 11 bases. The CDR3 covers 13 residues. Germline loops: CDR1 GTSNPN, CDR2 SVGIG (reference sequence).

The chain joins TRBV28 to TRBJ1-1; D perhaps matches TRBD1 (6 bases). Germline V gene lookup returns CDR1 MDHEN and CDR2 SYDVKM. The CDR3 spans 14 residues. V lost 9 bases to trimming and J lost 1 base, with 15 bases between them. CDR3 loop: CASSKGGSNTEAFF. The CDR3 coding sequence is TGTGCCAGTTCGAAGGGGGGGTCGAACACTGAAGCTTTCTTT. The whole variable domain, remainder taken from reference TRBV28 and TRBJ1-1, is DVKVTQSSRYLVKRTGEKVFLECVQDMDHENMFWYRQDPGLGLRLIYFSYDVKMKEKGDIPEGYSVSREKKERFSLILESASTNQTSMYLCASSKGGSNTEAFFGQGTRLTVV.

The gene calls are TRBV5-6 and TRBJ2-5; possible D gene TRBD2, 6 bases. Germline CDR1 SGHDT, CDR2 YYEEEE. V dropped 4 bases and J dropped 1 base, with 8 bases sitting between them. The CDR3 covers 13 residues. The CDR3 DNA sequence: TGTGCCAGCAGCGCGGGAATCCAAGAGACCCAGTACTTC. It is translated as CASSAGIQETQYF.

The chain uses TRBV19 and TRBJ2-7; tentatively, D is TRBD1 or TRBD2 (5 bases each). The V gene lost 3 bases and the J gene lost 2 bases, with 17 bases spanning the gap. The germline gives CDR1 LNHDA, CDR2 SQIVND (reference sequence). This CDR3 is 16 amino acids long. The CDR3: CASSISLIREPYEQYF. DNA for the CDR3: TGTGCCAGTAGTATCTCTCTCATCAGGGAGCCCTACGAGCAGTACTTC.

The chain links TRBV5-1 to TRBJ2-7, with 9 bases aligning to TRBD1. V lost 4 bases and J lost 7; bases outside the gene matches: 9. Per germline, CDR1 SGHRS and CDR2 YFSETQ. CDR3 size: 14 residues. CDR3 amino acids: CASSVLSGTGEQYF. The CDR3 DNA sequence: TGCGCCAGCAGCGTACTATCAGGGACAGGGGAGCAGTACTTC.

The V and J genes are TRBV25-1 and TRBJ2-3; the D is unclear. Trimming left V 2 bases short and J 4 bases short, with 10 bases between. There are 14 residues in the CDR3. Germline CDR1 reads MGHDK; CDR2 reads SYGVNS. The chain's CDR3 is CASSEAGPPDTQYF. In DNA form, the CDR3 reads TGTGCCAGCAGTGAAGCAGGTCCTCCAGATACGCAGTATTTT.

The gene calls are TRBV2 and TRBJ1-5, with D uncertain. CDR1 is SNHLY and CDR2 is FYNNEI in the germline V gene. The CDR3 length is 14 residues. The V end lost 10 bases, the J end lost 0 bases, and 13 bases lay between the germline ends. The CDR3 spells CATSGSNSNQPQHF. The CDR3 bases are TGTGCCACGAGTGGGTCTAATAGCAATCAGCCCCAGCATTTT.

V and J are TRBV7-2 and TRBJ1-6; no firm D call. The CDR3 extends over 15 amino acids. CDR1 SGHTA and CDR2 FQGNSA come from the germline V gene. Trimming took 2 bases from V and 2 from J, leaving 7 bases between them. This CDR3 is CASSLKSTYNSPLHF. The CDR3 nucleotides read TGTGCCAGCAGCTTAAAGTCCACCTATAATTCACCCCTCCACTTT.

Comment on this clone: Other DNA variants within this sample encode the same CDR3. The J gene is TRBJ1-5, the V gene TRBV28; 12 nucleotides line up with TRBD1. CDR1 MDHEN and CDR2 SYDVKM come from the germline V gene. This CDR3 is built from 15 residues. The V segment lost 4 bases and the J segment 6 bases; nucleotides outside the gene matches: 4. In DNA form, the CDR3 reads TGTGCCAGCAGTTCGGGACAGGGGGCTGGTCAGCCCCAGCATTTT. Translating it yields CASSSGQGAGQPQHF. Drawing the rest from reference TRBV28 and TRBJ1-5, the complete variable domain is DVKVTQSSRYLVKRTGEKVFLECVQDMDHENMFWYRQDPGLGLRLIYFSYDVKMKEKGDIPEGYSVSREKKERFSLILESASTNQTSMYLCASSSGQGAGQPQHFGDGTRLSIL.

The CDR3 protein is CASSEYGTGSEKLFF. Written as DNA, the CDR3 is TGTGCCAGCAGTGAATACGGGACAGGTAGTGAAAAACTGTTTTTT. The rearrangement links TRBV25-1 to TRBJ1-4; 8 positions match TRBD1. The germline V gene encodes CDR1 MGHDK and CDR2 SYGVNS. The CDR3 sequence is 15 residues long. With 0 bases clipped from V and 7 bases from J, the junction kept 4 bases outside the gene matches.

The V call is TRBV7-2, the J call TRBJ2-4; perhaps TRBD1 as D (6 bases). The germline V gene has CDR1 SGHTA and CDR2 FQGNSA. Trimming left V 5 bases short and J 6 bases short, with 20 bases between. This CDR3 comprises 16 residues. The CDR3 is CASSTRYTGMGNIQYF. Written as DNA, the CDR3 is TGTGCCAGCAGCACCCGGTATACAGGGATGGGAAACATTCAGTACTTC.

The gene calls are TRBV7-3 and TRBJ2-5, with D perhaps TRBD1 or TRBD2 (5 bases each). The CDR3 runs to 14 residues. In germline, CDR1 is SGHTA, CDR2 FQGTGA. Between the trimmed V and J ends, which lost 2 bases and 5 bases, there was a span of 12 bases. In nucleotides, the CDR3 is TGTGCCAGCAGCTTAGCGGGTTCAGGGGAGACCCAGTACTTC. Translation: CASSLAGSGETQYF.

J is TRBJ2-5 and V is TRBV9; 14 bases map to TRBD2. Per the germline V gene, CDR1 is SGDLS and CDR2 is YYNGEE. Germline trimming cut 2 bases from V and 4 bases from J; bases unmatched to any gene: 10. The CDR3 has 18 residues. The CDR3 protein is CASSVSLGTSGGPETQYF. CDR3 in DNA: TGTGCCAGCAGCGTTTCCCTCGGGACTAGCGGGGGTCCAGAGACCCAGTACTTC.

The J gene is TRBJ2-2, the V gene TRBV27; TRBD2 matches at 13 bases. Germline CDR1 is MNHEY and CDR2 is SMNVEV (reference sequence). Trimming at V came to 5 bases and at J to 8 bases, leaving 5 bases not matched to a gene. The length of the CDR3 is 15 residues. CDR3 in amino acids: CASSEGLAGSGELFF. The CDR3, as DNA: TGTGCCAGCAGTGAGGGACTAGCGGGATCGGGGGAGCTGTTTTTT.

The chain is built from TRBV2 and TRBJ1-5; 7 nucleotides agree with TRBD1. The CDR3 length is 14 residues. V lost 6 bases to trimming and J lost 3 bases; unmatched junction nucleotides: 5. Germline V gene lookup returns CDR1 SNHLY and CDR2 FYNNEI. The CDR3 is CASSYGTDNQPQHF. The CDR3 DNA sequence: TGTGCCAGCAGCTACGGGACAGACAATCAGCCCCAGCATTTT. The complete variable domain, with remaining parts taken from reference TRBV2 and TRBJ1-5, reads EPEVTQTPSHQVTQMGQEVILRCVPISNHLYFYWYRQILGQKVEFLVSFYNNEISEKSEIFDDQFSVERPDGSNFTLKIRSTKLEDSAMYFCASSYGTDNQPQHFGDGTRLSIL.